This T cell receptor beta chain stems from a study of blood T cell repertoires in COVID-19. TCRdb keeps only in-frame clones here, not all; method: immunoSEQ multiplex PCR. The sample contains tens of thousands of clones, roughly four fifths of which appear only once. Germline V gene data show CDR1 as SEHNR and CDR2 as FQNEAQ (reference sequence). The germline V and J ends were trimmed by 1 base and 4 bases, with 11 bases remaining between them. This CDR3 spans 15 amino acids. What was sequenced was peripheral blood. This receptor was identified in a woman aged 70-85 years with acute or convalescent COVID-19. J is TRBJ1-5 and V is TRBV7-9, with D unclear. The CDR3 DNA is TGTGCCAGCAGCTTAGGTTCAGGCGCTAATCAGCCCCAGCATTTT. Encoded protein: CASSLGSGANQPQHF. Using reference TRBV7-9 and TRBJ1-5 for the parts outside the CDR3, the full variable domain is DTGVSQNPRHKITKRGQNVTFRCDPISEHNRLYWYRQTLGQGPEFLTYFQNEAQLEKSRLLSDRFSAERPKGSFSTLEIQRTEQGDSAMYLCASSLGSGANQPQHFGDGTRLSIL.